This T cell receptor beta chain was found in a study of T cells in Graves' hyperthyroidism and ophthalmopathy. This clonotype was recorded many times. Germline-derived CDR1 and CDR2 are LNHNV and YYDKDF (reference sequence). The CDR3 consists of 15 residues. The V gene end was trimmed by 0 bases and the J gene end by 2 bases; junction bases not matched to a gene: 2. Researchers amplified the TCR beta CDR3 regions from RNA transcripts. HTBI primers were used for first-round RT-PCR of the TCR CDR3. TCRdb recomputed calls from the multiplex PCR reads with MiXCR, one row per CDR3 protein. The table shows more than 500,000 distinct CDR3 sequences, with around 16% occurring only once.

Sequencing was performed on blood. This TCR was recovered from a woman in her 30s with Graves' ophthalmopathy. The rearrangement uses TRBV15 and TRBJ2-7; 9 nucleotides agree with TRBD1. CDR3 residues: CATSRDRTGAYEQYF. The CDR3 region has the DNA TGTGCCACCAGCAGAGATAGGACAGGGGCCTACGAGCAGTACTTC. Full variable domain (remainder filled in from reference TRBV15 and TRBJ2-7): DAMVIQNPRYQVTQFGKPVTLSCSQTLNHNVMYWYQQKSSQAPKLLFHYYDKDFNNEADTPDNFQSRRPNTSFCFLDIRSPGLGDTAMYLCATSRDRTGAYEQYFGPGTRLTVT.